This T cell receptor (beta chain) stems from a study of cytomegalovirus exposure and HLA in healthy donors. General study results and limits: Researchers reported in a later analysis that a missense DCLRE1C variant was tied to TCR beta V- and J-gene trimming.

Researchers ran the PCR with 60 Vbeta and 13 Jbeta primers. Clones were sequenced by immunoSEQ multiplex PCR, and TCRdb holds only the in-frame ones, with some missing. The profile shows around 190,000 clones, about 9% of them singletons. This clone was seen more than once but under ten times. Antigen unknown. The specimen sequenced was PBMCs. The receptor's source is a young woman in good health and CMV-seropositive.

The CDR3 nucleotides read TGTGCCAGCAGGCTACTCCGGGTCCCATTAGAGCAGTACTTC. This translates into CASRLLRVPLEQYF. The chain links TRBV6-5 to TRBJ2-7; unclear D gene. The CDR3 is made up of 14 amino acids. Germline lookup yields CDR1 MNHEY and CDR2 SVGAGI. The germline V and J ends were trimmed by 6 bases and 7 bases, with 19 bases remaining between them.